This T cell receptor beta chain was observed in a study of blood T cell repertoires in COVID-19. Study in general: There were acute and convalescent COVID-19 samples, and they came from the United States, Italy and Spain. Sources were T cells, B-cell-depleted T cells, or PBMCs; the material itself was cDNA or gDNA.

Authors' analysis steps: Amplification from reference gene primers served as the basis for estimated nucleated cell counts. Produced via immunoSEQ multiplex PCR; TCRdb's table is partial and in-frame only. The DNA gave D and trimming, while V, J and clone size come from that table. The sample records around 120,000 clones, roughly nine tenths being singletons. The germline CDR1 and CDR2 sequences are SGHTS and YDEGEE. This CDR3 contains 15 residues. Trimming removed 0 bases from V and 6 bases from J; junction bases left unmatched: 4. The sample taken for sequencing was peripheral blood. The TCR comes from a man aged 65-85 years who had recovered from COVID-19. The rearrangement links TRBV5-8 to TRBJ2-2, with 8 positions matching TRBD1. The CDR3 DNA is TGTGCCAGCAGCTTGGGGACAGGGAATTCCGGGGAGCTGTTTTTT. It yields the protein CASSLGTGNSGELFF.